The rows below give T cell receptor beta chains drawn from one sample of a study of blood T cells in healthy people across ages. One entry per CDR3 protein results from TCRdb running MiXCR on the 5' RACE reads. The sample lists some 640,000 distinct CDR3 sequences; around 49% were seen once. The sample comprised blood. All receptors derive from a woman aged 55-70 years in good health. Both conserved end residues are part of each CDR3. A D gene is named only where the DNA matches it firmly. The size of a clone is reported for some rows only, either as once, few or many, or as a class for expanded clones.

cdr3_nt | cdr3_aa | cdr3_length | d_call | j_call | clone_size | v_call
TGTGCCAGCAGGTCACTGGGGGCAGATACGCAGTATTTT | CASRSLGADTQYF | 13 | - | TRBJ2-3 | - | TRBV6-1
TGTGCCAGCAGCATTAGCGGAATCTACGAGCAGTACTTC | CASSISGIYEQYF | 13 | - | TRBJ2-7 | few | TRBV7-9
TGTGCCAGCAGCCAAGGCGGGAGTGGGAATACGCAGTATTTT | CASSQGGSGNTQYF | 14 | TRBD2 | TRBJ2-3 | - | TRBV27
TGTACCAGCAGCTTAGCGCTTTCCTACGAGCAGTACTTC | CTSSLALSYEQYF | 13 | - | TRBJ2-7 | - | TRBV7-2
TGTGCCAGTTTTGGAGGGACAGGATTAAGAAAACTGTTTTTT | CASFGGTGLRKLFF | 14 | TRBD1 | TRBJ1-4 | - | TRBV28
TGTGCCAGCACCAGGGGGCGAGGGGAGACCCAGTACTTC | CASTRGRGETQYF | 13 | TRBD1 | TRBJ2-5 | - | TRBV12-3/TRBV12-4
TGTGCCAGCACGGGGGGCGTTAGGATAGGACCCCTCCACTTT | CASTGGVRIGPLHF | 14 | - | TRBJ1-6 | - | TRBV3-1
TGCAGTGCTCCCGAGGCGGGAGCAGGCCAAGAGACCCAGTACTTC | CSAPEAGAGQETQYF | 15 | TRBD2 | TRBJ2-5 | many | TRBV20-1
TGCGCAAGCAGCTTCGGAACAAATAATTCACCCCTCCACTTT | CASSFGTNNSPLHF | 14 | - | TRBJ1-6 | once | TRBV5-1
TGTGCCAGCAGCCCGAGGACAGGGGGCCACACTGAAGCTTTCTTT | CASSPRTGGHTEAFF | 15 | TRBD1 | TRBJ1-1 | - | TRBV14
TGCAGTGCTAGAGAGGAGGGACAGGGGCCAGGTGACTATGGCTACACCTTC | CSAREEGQGPGDYGYTF | 17 | TRBD1 | TRBJ1-2 | once | TRBV20-1
TGCAGCGTCGAAGGGGGGTCTGGAAAACTGTTTTTT | CSVEGGSGKLFF | 12 | - | TRBJ1-4 | - | TRBV29-1
TGTGCCAGCAGGGTAGCGGCGGCGGGAGATACGCAGTATTTT | CASRVAAAGDTQYF | 14 | - | TRBJ2-3 | - | TRBV7-2